Presented here are 8 T cell receptor beta chains from one specimen sequenced in a study of T cells in Graves' hyperthyroidism and ophthalmopathy. The CDR3 regions of TCR beta were amplified from RNA transcripts. An initial round of RT-PCR targeting the TCR CDR3 relied on the HTBI primer set. TCRdb passed the multiplex PCR reads through MiXCR, listing each CDR3 protein once. The table shows about 690,000 distinct CDR3 sequences, with 15% to 20% occurring only once. Specimen: blood. Receptors were obtained from a man aged 45-60 years with Graves' hyperthyroidism.

This clonotype appeared many times. The genes are TRBV28 and TRBJ1-1, with TRBD1 as a possible D gene (5 bases). Trimming pared 4 bases from V and 1 base from J, leaving 10 bases between. CDR1 and CDR2 (germline): MDHEN, SYDVKM. The length of the CDR3 is 14 residues. CDR3 sequence: CASSSTGANTEAFF. CDR3 bases: TGTGCCAGCAGTTCAACCGGGGCGAACACTGAAGCTTTCTTT.

This chain joins TRBV2 and TRBJ1-6, with 10 nucleotides matching TRBD1. Trimming cost V 6 bases and J 8 bases; bases outside gene matches: 4. Germline V gene sequence: CDR1 SNHLY, CDR2 FYNNEI. The CDR3 sequence is 14 residues long. CDR3 amino acids: CASRTGGAYSPLHF. Here the CDR3 DNA reads TGTGCCAGCAGGACAGGGGGCGCGTATTCACCCCTCCACTTT.

This clonotype was observed at least ten times. The chain links TRBV5-1 to TRBJ2-1; D not resolved. Germline assignment: CDR1 SGHRS and CDR2 YFSETQ. V was shortened by 1 base and J by 8 bases, with 16 bases between the two germline ends. This CDR3 is built from 15 residues. In DNA form, the CDR3 reads TGCGCCAGCAGCTTGAGTACGGCTAGTCGGGATGAGCAGTTCTTC. Its translation is CASSLSTASRDEQFF.

The table lists this clonotype with a few counts. The V gene is TRBV10-2, the J gene TRBJ1-3; the D is unclear. Trimming stripped 2 bases from V and 0 bases from J, with 14 bases between. The germline V gene encodes CDR1 WSHSY and CDR2 SAAADI. There are 17 residues in the CDR3. The CDR3 protein is CASSEITVWDSGNTIYF. In DNA form, the CDR3 reads TGCGCCAGCAGTGAGATTACAGTTTGGGACTCTGGAAACACCATATATTTT.

Of note for this clonotype: One base away lies a much larger clone, so this may be a sequencing read error. The chain combines TRBV5-5 with TRBJ2-1, with 9 bases lining up with TRBD2. Trimming at V came to 7 bases and at J to 9 bases, leaving 11 bases not matched to a gene. CDR1 and CDR2 from the germline V gene are SGHKS and YYEKEE (reference sequence). This CDR3 has 14 amino acids. CDR3 region: CASQAGGLYSEQFF. CDR3 in DNA: TGTGCCAGCCAGGCGGGAGGGCTTTATAGTGAGCAGTTCTTC. The variable domain in full, with the rest retrieved from reference TRBV5-5 and TRBJ2-1, is DAGVTQSPTHLIKTRGQQVTLRCSPISGHKSVSWYQQVLGQGPQFIFQYYEKEERGRGNFPDRFSARQFPNYSSELNVNALLLGDSALYLCASQAGGLYSEQFFGPGTRLTVL.

This clonotype was seen more than once but under ten times. The CDR3 loop reads CASSGNGAGEKLFF. The CDR3, as DNA: TGTGCCAGCAGCGGGAATGGGGCGGGTGAAAAACTGTTTTTT. This chain joins TRBV2 and TRBJ1-4, with a possible D match to TRBD1 (5 bases). The CDR3 spans 14 residues. Germline-derived CDR1 and CDR2 are SNHLY and FYNNEI. V was cut by 6 bases and J by 7 bases, with 15 bases left in between. The full variable domain, completed using reference TRBV2 and TRBJ1-4, is EPEVTQTPSHQVTQMGQEVILRCVPISNHLYFYWYRQILGQKVEFLVSFYNNEISEKSEIFDDQFSVERPDGSNFTLKIRSTKLEDSAMYFCASSGNGAGEKLFFGSGTQLSVL.

This clonotype has only a few counts. In nucleotides, the CDR3 is TGTGCCAGCAGACCCGGGGATAACACTGAAGCTTTCTTT. Protein product: CASRPGDNTEAFF. The chain joins TRBV6-1 to TRBJ1-1; no clear D. The CDR3 covers 13 residues. V gave up 6 bases and J gave up 2 bases, with 10 bases separating them. Germline lookup yields CDR1 MNHNS and CDR2 SASEGT.

This clonotype was seen a few times. The chain combines TRBV5-1 with TRBJ2-5; D is unclear. Germline CDR1 and CDR2: SGHRS and YFSETQ. V was shortened by 9 bases and J by 1 base, with 16 bases between the two germline ends. The CDR3 sequence is 14 residues long. In DNA, the CDR3 is TGCGCCACCTCCCCTCGTAGGTTCCAAGAGACCCAGTACTTC. This gives the protein CATSPRRFQETQYF.